The 12 T cell receptor beta chains below come from one sample, sequenced in a study of cytomegalovirus exposure and HLA in healthy donors (dated by TCRdb to about 2017). The library relied on the immunoSEQ multiplex PCR assay. For the multiplex PCR, a mixture combining 60 forward primers for TCR Vbeta segments and 13 reverse primers for TCR Jbeta segments was used. TCRdb took this table from immuneACCESS and kept in-frame rearrangements with V and J called. Such tables lack part of the clones; where checked against another copy, unresolved V genes explain under half of the gap, and the rest is unexplained. In all, the sample holds around 150,000 clones, and roughly 76% of those were seen once. The top ten clones comprise 1.9% of the sample. The sequenced sample was PBMCs. All receptors come from a human donor in good health.

V usage is TRBV9 and J usage is TRBJ1-1; tentative D call: TRBD1 (6 bases). The germline V and J ends were trimmed by 3 bases and 0 bases, with 9 bases remaining between them. This CDR3 has 14 amino acids. Germline CDR1 SGDLS, CDR2 YYNGEE. As DNA, the CDR3 is TGTGCCAGCAGCGGACAGGCCGTGAACACTGAAGCTTTCTTT. Its protein is CASSGQAVNTEAFF.

V and J are TRBV10-3 and TRBJ2-5; D remains ambiguous. The CDR3 has 12 residues. The germline V gene encodes CDR1 ENHRY and CDR2 SYGVKD. The germline V and J ends were trimmed by 3 bases and 5 bases, with 7 bases remaining between them. The CDR3 nucleotides are TGTGCCATCAGTGACCTCCGGGAGACCCAGTACTTC. Translated: CAISDLRETQYF.

V is TRBV27 and J is TRBJ2-1, with 8 bases aligning to TRBD2. Losses at the gene ends were 0 bases for V and 7 bases for J; bases not matched to a gene: 5. Germline V gene lookup returns CDR1 MNHEY and CDR2 SMNVEV (reference sequence). The CDR3 runs to 15 residues. The CDR3 spells CASSLSAGGVNEQFF. DNA for the CDR3: TGTGCCAGCAGTTTATCGGCGGGGGGAGTGAATGAGCAGTTCTTC.

The chain employs TRBV27 and TRBJ2-6, with no clear D. The CDR3 extends over 15 amino acids. V was cut by 5 bases and J by 0 bases, with 8 bases left in between. The germline CDR1 and CDR2 sequences are MNHEY and SMNVEV (reference sequence). The CDR3 coding sequence is TGTGCCAGCAGTCCCCGTCGCTCTGGGGCCAACGTCCTGACTTTC. Translation gives CASSPRRSGANVLTF. Together with reference TRBV27 and TRBJ2-6, the CDR3 gives the full variable domain: EAQVTQNPRYLITVTGKKLTVTCSQNMNHEYMSWYRQDPGLGLRQIYYSMNVEVTDKGDVPEGYKVSRKEKRNFPLILESPSPNQTSLYFCASSPRRSGANVLTFGAGSRLTVL.

This chain links TRBV2 with TRBJ2-7; D unclear. The CDR3 has 14 amino acids. V was trimmed by 8 bases and J by 1 base, leaving 15 bases between them. Germline V gives CDR1 SNHLY, CDR2 FYNNEI. The CDR3 DNA reads as TGTGCCAGCGGCCAAAGCGAGTTTTCCTACGAGCAGTACTTC. Translated, it gives CASGQSEFSYEQYF.

This clone was recorded only once. V is TRBV4-1 and J is TRBJ1-1; 10 nucleotides align to TRBD1. Germline V gene lookup returns CDR1 MGHRA and CDR2 YSYEKL. The CDR3 extends over 16 amino acids. The V segment lost 3 bases and the J segment 5 bases; nucleotides outside the gene matches: 9. This CDR3 reads CASSHAGTGVGTEAFF. In DNA form, the CDR3 reads TGCGCCAGCAGCCATGCTGGGACAGGGGTAGGTACTGAAGCTTTCTTT.

This chain connects TRBV5-4 to TRBJ1-2; 7 bases are shared with TRBD1. Per germline, CDR1 SGHNT and CDR2 YYREEE (reference sequence). V lost 4 bases, J lost 5 bases, and 11 bases stayed unmatched. The CDR3 length is 15 residues. CDR3 nucleotide sequence: TGTGCCAGCAGCATAGGGACAGCCAATCCGTATGGCTACACCTTC. It is translated as CASSIGTANPYGYTF.

The V and J genes are TRBV6-6 and TRBJ2-1, with 10 bases aligning to TRBD2. The CDR3 is 12 residues long. CDR1 is MNHNY and CDR2 is SVGAGI in the germline V gene (reference sequence). Trimming took 5 bases from V and 13 from J; bases not matched to a gene: 5. The CDR3 DNA is TGTGCCAGCAGTCCAGGACTAGCGGATCAGTTCTTC. Its translation is CASSPGLADQFF.

V usage is TRBV6-4 and J usage is TRBJ2-2, with 10 bases matching TRBD2. In germline, CDR1 is MRHNA, CDR2 SNTAGT. The V and J ends lost 6 bases and 4 bases, in that order; junction bases with no gene match: 5. The CDR3 covers 15 residues. CDR3 region: CASSRLAGSTGELFF. Here the CDR3 DNA reads TGTGCCAGCAGCCGACTAGCGGGTTCCACCGGGGAGCTGTTTTTT.

Concerning this clone itself: An end of the junction differs from the germline gene, which may be a read error. The sample holds other DNA sequences that translate to the same CDR3. This sequence joins TRBV29-1 and TRBJ1-1, with D possibly TRBD1 on 6 matching bases. The CDR3 runs to 13 residues. From germline, CDR1 is SQVTM and CDR2 ANQGSEA. The CDR3 protein is CSGVTGRGTEAFF. As DNA, the CDR3 is TGCAGCGGGGTTACAGGGAGGGGCACTGAGGCTTTCTTT.

Here the CDR3 DNA reads TGTGCCAGCAGCGCCCGAGCTAGCGGCCGCACAGATACGCAGTATTTT. This encodes CASSARASGRTDTQYF. The rearrangement joins TRBV7-9 to TRBJ2-3; 7 bases match TRBD2. This CDR3 is 16 amino acids long. Germline V gene data show CDR1 as SEHNR and CDR2 as FQNEAQ (reference sequence). The V segment lost 5 bases and the J segment 1 base; nucleotides outside the gene matches: 9.

The chain employs TRBV4-3 and TRBJ2-3; D perhaps matches TRBD2 (6 bases). Per the germline V gene, CDR1 is LGHNA and CDR2 is YSLEER. V shed 3 bases and J shed 6 bases, with 22 bases lying between them. The CDR3 loop spans 17 amino acids. CDR3 region: CASSHTLGTVGGDTQYF. CDR3 nucleotides: TGCGCCAGCAGCCACACTCTGGGGACTGTTGGAGGCGATACGCAGTATTTT.